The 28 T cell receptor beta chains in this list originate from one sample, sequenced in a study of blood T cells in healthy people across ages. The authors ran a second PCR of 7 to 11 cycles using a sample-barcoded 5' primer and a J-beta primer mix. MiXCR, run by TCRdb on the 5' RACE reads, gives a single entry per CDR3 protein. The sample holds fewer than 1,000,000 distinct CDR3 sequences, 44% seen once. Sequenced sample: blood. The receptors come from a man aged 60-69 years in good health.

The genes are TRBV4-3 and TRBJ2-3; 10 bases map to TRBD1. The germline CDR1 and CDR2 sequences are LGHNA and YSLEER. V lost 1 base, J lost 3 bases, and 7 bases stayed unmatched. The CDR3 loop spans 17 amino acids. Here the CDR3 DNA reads TGCGCCAGCAGCCAAGCTTGGTCGGGACAGGGGACAGATACGCAGTATTTT. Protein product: CASSQAWSGQGTDTQYF.

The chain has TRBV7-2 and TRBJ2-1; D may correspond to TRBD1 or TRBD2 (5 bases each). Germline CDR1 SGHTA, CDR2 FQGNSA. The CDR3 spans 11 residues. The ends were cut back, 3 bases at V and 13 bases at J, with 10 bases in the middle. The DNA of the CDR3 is TGTGCCAGCAGCTTGGGGGAGACCCAGTTCTTC. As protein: CASSLGETQFF. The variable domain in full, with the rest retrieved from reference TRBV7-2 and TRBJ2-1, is GAGVSQSPSNKVTEKGKDVELRCDPISGHTALYWYRQSLGQGLEFLIYFQGNSAPDKSGLPSDRFSAERTGGSVSTLTIQRTQQEDSAVYLCASSLGETQFFGPGTRLTVL.

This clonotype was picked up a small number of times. The CDR3 loop reads CASSALTSGGGELFF. The CDR3 region has the DNA TGTGCCAGCAGCGCCTTAACTAGCGGGGGCGGGGAGCTGTTTTTT. J is TRBJ2-2 and V is TRBV7-2; TRBD2 agrees at 11 bases. Looked up from germline, CDR1 is SGHTA and CDR2 is FQGNSA. The CDR3 totals 15 residues. Losses at the gene ends were 5 bases for V and 7 bases for J; bases not matched to a gene: 6.

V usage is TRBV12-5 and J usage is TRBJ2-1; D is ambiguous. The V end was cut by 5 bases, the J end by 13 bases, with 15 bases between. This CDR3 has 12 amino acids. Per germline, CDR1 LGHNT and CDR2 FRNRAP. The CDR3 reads CASGLHLETQFF. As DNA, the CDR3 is TGTGCTAGTGGTCTGCATTTGGAGACCCAGTTCTTC.

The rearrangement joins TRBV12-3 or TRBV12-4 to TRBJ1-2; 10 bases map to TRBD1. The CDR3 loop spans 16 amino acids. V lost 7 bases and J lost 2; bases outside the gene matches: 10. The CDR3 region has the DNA TGTGCCAGCAATCCCGACAGGGGGCCCCTGAACTATGGCTACACCTTC. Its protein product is CASNPDRGPLNYGYTF.

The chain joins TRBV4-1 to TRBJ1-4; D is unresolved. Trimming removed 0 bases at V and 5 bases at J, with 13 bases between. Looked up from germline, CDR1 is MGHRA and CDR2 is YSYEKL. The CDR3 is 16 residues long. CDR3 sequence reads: CASSQDRLTWNEKLFF. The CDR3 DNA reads TGCGCCAGCAGCCAAGATCGCCTGACATGGAATGAAAAACTGTTTTTT.

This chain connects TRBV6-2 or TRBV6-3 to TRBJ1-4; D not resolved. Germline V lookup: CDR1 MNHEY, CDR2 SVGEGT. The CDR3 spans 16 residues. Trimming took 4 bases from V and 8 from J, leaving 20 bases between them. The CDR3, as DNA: TGTGCCAGCAGTTCCGGATCCGGGCCGATGGGAGAAAAACTGTTTTTT. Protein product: CASSSGSGPMGEKLFF.

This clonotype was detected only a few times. CDR3: CASSSAGLPNEQFF. CDR3 DNA sequence: TGTGCCAGCAGCTCAGCGGGACTGCCTAATGAGCAGTTCTTC. This rearrangement joins TRBV7-9 to TRBJ2-1, with 7 bases identical to TRBD2. The CDR3 runs to 14 residues. The germline V gene encodes CDR1 SEHNR and CDR2 FQNEAQ (reference sequence). J lost 7 bases, V lost 4 bases, and 7 bases had no gene match.

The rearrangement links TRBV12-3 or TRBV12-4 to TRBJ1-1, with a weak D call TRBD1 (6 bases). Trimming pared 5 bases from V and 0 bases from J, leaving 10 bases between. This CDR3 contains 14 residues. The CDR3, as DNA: TGTGCCAGCAGTACGCAGGGGATGAACACTGAAGCTTTCTTT. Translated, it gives CASSTQGMNTEAFF.

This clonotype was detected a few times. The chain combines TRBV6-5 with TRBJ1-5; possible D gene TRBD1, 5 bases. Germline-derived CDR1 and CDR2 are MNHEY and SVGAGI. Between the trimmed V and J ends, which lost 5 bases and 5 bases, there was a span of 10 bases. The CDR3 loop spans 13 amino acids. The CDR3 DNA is TGTGCCAGCAGTCCCCCGGGGGATCAGCCCCAGCATTTT. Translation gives CASSPPGDQPQHF.

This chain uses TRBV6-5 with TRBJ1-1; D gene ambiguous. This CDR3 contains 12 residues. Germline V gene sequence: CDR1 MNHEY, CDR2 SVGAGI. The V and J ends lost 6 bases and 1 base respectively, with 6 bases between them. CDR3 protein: CASSRKNTEAFF. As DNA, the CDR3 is TGTGCCAGCAGCAGAAAGAACACTGAAGCTTTCTTT.

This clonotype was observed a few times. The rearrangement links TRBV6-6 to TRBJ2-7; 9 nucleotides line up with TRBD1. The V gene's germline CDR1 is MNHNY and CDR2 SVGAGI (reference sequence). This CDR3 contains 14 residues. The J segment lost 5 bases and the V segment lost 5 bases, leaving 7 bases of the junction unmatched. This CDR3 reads CASSPGTGRDEQYF. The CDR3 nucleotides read TGTGCCAGCAGTCCAGGGACAGGGAGGGACGAGCAGTACTTC.

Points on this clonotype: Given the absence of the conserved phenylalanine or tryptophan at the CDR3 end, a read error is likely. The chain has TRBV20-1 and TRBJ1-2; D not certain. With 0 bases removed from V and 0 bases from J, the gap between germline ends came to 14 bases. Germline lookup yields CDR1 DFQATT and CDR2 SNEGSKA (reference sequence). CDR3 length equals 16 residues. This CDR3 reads CSARDRRTYTNYGYTC. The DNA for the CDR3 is TGCAGTGCTAGAGATCGCCGCACATATACTAACTATGGCTACACCTGC.

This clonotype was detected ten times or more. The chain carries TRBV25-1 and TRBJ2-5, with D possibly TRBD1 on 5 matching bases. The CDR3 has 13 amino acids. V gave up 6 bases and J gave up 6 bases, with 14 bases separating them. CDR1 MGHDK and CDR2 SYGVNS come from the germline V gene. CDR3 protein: CASSEAGIQTQYF. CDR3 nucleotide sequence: TGTGCCAGCAGCGAGGCAGGGATACAGACCCAGTACTTC.

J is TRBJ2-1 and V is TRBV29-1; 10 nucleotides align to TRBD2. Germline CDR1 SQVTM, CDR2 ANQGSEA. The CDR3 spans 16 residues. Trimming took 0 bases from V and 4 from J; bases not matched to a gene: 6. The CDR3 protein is CSVEDGSSGRYNEQFF. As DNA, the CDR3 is TGCAGCGTTGAAGATGGGTCTAGCGGGAGATACAATGAGCAGTTCTTC.

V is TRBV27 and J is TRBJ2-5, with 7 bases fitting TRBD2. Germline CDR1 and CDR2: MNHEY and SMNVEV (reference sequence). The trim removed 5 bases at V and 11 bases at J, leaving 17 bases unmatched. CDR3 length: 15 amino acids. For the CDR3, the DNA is TGTGCCAGCAGTCCCCAAGCCGGGACTAACAATGAGCAGTACTTC. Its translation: CASSPQAGTNNEQYF.

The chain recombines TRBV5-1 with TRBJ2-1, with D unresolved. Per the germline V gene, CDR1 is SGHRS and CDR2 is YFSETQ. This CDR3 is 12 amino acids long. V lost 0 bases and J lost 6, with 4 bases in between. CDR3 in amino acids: CASSLAFNEQFF. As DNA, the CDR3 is TGCGCCAGCAGCTTGGCGTTCAATGAGCAGTTCTTC. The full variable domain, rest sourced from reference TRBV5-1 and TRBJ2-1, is KAGVTQTPRYLIKTRGQQVTLSCSPISGHRSVSWYQQTPGQGLQFLFEYFSETQRNKGNFPGRFSGRQFSNSRSEMNVSTLELGDSALYLCASSLAFNEQFFGPGTRLTVL.

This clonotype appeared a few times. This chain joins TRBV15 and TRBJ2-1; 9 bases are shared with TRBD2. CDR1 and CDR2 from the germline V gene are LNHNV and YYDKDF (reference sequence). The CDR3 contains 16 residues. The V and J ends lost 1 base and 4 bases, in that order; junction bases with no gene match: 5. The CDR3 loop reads CATSRVLSGGYNEQFF. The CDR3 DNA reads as TGTGCCACCAGCAGAGTCCTCAGCGGGGGGTACAATGAGCAGTTCTTC.

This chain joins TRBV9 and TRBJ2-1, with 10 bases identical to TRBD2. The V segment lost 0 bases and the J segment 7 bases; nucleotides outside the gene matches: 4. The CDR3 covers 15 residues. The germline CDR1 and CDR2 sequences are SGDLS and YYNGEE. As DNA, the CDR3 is TGTGCCAGCAGCGTAGTTAGCGGGGGGATAAATGAGCAGTTCTTC. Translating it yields CASSVVSGGINEQFF.

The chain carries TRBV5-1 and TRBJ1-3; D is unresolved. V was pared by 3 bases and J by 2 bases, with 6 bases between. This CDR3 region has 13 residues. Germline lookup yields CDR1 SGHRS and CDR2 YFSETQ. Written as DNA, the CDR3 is TGCGCCAGCAGCTCAGCTACTGGAAACACCATATATTTT. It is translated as CASSSATGNTIYF.

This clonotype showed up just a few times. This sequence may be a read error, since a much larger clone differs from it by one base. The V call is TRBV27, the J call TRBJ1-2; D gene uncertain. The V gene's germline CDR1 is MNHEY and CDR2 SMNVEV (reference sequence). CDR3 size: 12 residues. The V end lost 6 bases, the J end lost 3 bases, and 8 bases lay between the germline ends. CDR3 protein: CASRGIYYGYTF. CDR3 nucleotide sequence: TGTGCCAGCAGGGGGATTTACTATGGCTACACCTTC.

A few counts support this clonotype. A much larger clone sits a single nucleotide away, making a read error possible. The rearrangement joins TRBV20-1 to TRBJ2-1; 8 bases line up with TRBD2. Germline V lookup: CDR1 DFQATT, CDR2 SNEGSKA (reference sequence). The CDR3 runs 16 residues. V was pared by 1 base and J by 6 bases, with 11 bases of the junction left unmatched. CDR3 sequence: CSARGPGRAGVNEQFF. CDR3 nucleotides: TGCAGTGCTAGAGGGCCGGGACGAGCGGGGGTCAATGAGCAGTTCTTC.

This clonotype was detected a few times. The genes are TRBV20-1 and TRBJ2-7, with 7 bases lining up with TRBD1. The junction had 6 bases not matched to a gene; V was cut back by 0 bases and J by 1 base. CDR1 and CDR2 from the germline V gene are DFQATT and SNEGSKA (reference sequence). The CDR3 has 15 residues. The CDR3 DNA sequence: TGCAGTGCTAGAGATGAAGTGACAGGGTCCTACGAGCAGTACTTC. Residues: CSARDEVTGSYEQYF.

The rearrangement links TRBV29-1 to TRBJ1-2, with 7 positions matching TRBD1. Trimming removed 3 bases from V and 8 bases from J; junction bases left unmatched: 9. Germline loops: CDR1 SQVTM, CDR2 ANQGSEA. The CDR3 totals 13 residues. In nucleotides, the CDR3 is TGCAGCGTTGAGGAGACAGGGCAGGGAGGCTACACCTTC. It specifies CSVEETGQGGYTF.

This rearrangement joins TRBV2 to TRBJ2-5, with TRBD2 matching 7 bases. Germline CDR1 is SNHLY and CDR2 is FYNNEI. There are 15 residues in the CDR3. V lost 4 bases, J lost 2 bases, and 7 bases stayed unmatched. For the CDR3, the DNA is TGTGCCAGCAGTGTTCTAGGACTAGTTCAAGAGACCCAGTACTTC. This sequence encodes CASSVLGLVQETQYF.

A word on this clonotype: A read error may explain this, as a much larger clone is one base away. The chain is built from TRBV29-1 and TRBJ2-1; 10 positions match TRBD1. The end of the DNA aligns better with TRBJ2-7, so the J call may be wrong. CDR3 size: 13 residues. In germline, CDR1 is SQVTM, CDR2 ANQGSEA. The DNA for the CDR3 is TGCAGCGCGAGGGGACAGGGGTACAATGAGCAGTACTTC. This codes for CSARGQGYNEQYF.

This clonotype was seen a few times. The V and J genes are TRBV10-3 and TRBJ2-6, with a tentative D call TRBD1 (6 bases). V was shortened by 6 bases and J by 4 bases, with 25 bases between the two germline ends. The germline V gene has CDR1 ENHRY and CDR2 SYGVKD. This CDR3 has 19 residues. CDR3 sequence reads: CAISRSFSGESTGANVLTF. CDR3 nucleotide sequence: TGTGCCATCAGCAGAAGCTTTTCAGGGGAAAGTACAGGGGCCAACGTCCTGACTTTC.

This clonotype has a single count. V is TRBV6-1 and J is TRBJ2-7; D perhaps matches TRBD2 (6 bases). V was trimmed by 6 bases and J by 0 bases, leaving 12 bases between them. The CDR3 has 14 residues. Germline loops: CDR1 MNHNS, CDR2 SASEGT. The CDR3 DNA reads TGTGCCAGCAGGGACTACTCAAGCTCCTACGAGCAGTACTTC. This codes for CASRDYSSSYEQYF.